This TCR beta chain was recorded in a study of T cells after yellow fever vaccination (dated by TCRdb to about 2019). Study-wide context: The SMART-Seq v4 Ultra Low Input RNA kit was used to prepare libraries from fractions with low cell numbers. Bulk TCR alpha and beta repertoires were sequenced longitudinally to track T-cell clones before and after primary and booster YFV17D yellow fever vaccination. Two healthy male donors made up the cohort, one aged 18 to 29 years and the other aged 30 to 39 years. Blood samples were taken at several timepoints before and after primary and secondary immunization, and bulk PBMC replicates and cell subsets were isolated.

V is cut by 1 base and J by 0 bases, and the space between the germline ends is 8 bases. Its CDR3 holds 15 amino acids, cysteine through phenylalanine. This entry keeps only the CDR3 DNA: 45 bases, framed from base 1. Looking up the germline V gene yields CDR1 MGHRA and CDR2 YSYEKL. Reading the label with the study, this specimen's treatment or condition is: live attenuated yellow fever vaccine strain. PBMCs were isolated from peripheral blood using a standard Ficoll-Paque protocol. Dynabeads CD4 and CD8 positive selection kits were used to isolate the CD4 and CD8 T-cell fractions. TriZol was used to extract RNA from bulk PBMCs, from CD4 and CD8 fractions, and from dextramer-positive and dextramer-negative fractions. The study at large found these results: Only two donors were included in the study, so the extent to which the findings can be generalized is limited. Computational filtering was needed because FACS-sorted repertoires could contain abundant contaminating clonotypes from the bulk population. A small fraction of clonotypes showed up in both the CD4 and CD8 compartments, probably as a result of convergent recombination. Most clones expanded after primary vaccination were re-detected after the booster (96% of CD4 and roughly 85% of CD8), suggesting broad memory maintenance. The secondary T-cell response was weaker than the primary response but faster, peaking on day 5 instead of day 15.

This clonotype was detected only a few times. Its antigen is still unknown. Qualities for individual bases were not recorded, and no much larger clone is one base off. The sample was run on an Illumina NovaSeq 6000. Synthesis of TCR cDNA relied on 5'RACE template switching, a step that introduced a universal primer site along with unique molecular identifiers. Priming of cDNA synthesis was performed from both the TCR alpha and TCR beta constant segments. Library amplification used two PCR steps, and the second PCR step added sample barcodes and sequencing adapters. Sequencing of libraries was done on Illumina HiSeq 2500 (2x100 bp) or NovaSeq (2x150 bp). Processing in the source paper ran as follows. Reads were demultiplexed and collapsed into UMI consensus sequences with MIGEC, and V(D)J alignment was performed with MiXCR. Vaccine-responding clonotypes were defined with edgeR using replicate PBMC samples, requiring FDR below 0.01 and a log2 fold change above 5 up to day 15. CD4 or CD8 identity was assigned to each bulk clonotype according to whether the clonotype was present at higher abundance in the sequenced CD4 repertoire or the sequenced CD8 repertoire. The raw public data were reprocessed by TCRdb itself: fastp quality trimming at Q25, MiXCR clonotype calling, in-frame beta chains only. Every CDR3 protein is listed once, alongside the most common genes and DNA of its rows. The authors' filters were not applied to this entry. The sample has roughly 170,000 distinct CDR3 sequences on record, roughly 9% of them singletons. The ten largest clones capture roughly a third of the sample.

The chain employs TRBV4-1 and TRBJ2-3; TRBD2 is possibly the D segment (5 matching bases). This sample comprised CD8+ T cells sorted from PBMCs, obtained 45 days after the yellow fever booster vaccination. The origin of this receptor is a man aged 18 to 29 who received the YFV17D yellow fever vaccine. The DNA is TGCGCCAGCAGCCAAGTGGAGGATAGCACAGATACGCAGTATTTT. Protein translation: CASSQVEDSTDTQYF.